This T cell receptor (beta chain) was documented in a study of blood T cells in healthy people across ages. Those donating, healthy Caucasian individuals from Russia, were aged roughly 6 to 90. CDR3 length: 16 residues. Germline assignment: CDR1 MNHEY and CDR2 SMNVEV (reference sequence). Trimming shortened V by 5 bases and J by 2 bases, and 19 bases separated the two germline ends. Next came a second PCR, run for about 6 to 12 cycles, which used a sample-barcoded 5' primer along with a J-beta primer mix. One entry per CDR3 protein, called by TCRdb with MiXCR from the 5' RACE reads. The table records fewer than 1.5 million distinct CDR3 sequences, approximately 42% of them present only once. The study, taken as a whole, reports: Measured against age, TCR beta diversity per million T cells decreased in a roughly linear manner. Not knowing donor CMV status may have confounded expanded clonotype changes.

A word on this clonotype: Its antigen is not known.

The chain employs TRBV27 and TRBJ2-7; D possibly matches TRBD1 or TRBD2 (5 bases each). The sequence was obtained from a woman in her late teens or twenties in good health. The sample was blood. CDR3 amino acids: CASSLLGDPSPYEQYF. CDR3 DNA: TGTGCCAGCAGTCTCCTAGGGGACCCCAGCCCCTACGAGCAGTACTTC.